This T cell receptor beta chain was captured by sequencing in a study of cytomegalovirus exposure and HLA in healthy donors. The PCR employed 60 Vbeta primers together with 13 Jbeta primers. Sequencing used immunoSEQ multiplex PCR; TCRdb keeps in-frame clones, though not all of them. The sample contains hundreds of thousands of clones, over 65% of which appear only once. CDR1 and CDR2 (germline): SQVTM, ANQGSEA. Losses at the gene ends were 4 bases for V and 3 bases for J; bases not matched to a gene: 8. The CDR3 extends over 15 amino acids. The receptor was isolated from a woman aged 55-69 years in good health and CMV-seropositive. V is TRBV29-1 and J is TRBJ2-1, with 8 bases fitting TRBD2. The material sequenced was PBMCs. CDR3 loop: CSVGWRGAGYNEQFF. CDR3 in DNA: TGCAGCGTTGGGTGGCGGGGGGCCGGCTACAATGAGCAGTTCTTC.